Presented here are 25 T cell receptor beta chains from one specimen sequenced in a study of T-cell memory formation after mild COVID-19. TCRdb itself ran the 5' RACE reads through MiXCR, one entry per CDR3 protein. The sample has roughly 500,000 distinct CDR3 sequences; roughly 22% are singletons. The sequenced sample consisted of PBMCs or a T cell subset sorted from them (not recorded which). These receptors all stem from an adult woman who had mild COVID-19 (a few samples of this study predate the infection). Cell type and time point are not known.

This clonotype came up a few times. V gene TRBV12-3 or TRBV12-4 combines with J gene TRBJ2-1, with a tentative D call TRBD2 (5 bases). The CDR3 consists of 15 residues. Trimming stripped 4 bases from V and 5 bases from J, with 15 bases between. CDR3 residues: CASSWGDRPNNEQFF. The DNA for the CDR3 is TGTGCCAGCAGTTGGGGAGACCGCCCCAACAATGAGCAGTTCTTC.

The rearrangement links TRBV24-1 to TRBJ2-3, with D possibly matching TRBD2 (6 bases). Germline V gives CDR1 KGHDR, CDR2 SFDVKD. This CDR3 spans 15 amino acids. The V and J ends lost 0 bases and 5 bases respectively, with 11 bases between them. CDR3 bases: TGTGCCACCAGTGATTTGGTACTAGCAGGAGATACGCAGTATTTT. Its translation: CATSDLVLAGDTQYF.

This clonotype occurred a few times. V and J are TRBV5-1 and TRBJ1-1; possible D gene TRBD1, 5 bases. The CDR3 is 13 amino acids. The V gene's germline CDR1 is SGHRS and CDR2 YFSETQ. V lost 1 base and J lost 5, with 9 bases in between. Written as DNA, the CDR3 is TGCGCCAGCAGCTTGATAGCAGGGACTGAAGCTTTCTTT. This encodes CASSLIAGTEAFF.

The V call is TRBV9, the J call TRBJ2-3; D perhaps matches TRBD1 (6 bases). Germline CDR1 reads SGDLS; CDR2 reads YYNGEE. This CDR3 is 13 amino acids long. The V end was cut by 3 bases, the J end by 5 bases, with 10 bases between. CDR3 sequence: CASSAQGLDTQYF. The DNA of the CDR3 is TGTGCCAGCAGCGCACAGGGATTAGATACGCAGTATTTT.

CDR3 region: CSCLTSYEQYF. Written as DNA, the CDR3 is TGCAGTTGCCTAACGTCTTACGAGCAGTACTTC. The chain couples TRBV20-1 to TRBJ2-7; D is uncertain. The CDR3 length is 11 residues. Looked up from germline, CDR1 is DFQATT and CDR2 is SNEGSKA (reference sequence). V shed 8 bases and J shed 4 bases, with 12 bases lying between them.

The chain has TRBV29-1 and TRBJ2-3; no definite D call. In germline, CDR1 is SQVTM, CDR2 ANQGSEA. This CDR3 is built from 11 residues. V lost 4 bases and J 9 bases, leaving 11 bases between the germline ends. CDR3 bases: TGCAGCGTTGGGTGGCCTGGGACGCAGTATTTT. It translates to CSVGWPGTQYF.

The CDR3 reads CASSQDSAVSGNTIYF. CDR3 DNA sequence: TGTGCCAGCAGCCAAGATTCGGCCGTCTCTGGAAACACCATATATTTT. The V call is TRBV4-2, the J call TRBJ1-3; D not certain. The length of the CDR3 is 16 residues. Germline V gene lookup returns CDR1 LGHNA and CDR2 YNFKEQ. The ends were cut back, 0 bases at V and 0 bases at J, with 9 bases in the middle.

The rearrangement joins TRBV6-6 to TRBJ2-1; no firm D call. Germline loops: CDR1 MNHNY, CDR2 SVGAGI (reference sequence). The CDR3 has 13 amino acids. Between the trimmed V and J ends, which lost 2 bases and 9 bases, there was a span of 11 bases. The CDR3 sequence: CASSYGGVGEQFF. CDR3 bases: TGTGCCAGCAGTTACGGCGGAGTGGGTGAGCAGTTCTTC.

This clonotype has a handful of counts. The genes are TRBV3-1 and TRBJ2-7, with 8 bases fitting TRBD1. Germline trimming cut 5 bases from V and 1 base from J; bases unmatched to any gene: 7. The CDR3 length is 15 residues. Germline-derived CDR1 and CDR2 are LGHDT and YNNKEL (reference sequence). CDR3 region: CASSYDRGASYEQYF. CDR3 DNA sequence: TGTGCCAGCAGCTACGACAGGGGTGCGTCCTACGAGCAGTACTTC.

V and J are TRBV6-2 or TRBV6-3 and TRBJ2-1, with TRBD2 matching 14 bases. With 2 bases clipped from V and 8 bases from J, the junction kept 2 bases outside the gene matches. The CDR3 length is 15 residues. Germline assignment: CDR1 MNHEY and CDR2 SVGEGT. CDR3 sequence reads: CASSYGTSGRDEQFF. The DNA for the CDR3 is TGTGCCAGCAGTTACGGGACTAGCGGGAGAGATGAGCAGTTCTTC.

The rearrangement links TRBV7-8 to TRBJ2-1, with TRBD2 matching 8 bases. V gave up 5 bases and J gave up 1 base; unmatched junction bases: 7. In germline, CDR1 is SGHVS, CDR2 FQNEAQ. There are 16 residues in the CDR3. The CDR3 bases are TGTGCCAGCAGCCCCAGCGGGAGTGGGTCCTACAATGAGCAGTTCTTC. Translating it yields CASSPSGSGSYNEQFF.

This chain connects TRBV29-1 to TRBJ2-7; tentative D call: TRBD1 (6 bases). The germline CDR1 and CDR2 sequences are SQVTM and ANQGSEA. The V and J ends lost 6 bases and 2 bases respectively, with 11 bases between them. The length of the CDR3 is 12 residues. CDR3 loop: CSVRTDTYEQYF. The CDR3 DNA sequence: TGCAGCGTAAGGACAGATACCTACGAGCAGTACTTC.

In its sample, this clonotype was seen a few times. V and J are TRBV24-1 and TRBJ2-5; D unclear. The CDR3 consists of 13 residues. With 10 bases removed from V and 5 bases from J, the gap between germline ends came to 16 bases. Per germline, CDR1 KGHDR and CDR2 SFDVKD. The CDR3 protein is CATSSSGGETQYF. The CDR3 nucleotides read TGTGCCACGAGTTCCTCGGGCGGCGAGACCCAGTACTTC.

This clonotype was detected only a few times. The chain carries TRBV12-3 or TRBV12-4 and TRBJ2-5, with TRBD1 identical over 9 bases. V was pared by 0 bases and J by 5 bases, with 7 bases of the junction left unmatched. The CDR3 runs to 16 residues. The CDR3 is CASSLALYRGRETQYF. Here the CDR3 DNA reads TGTGCCAGCAGTTTAGCCCTGTACAGGGGGCGGGAGACCCAGTACTTC.

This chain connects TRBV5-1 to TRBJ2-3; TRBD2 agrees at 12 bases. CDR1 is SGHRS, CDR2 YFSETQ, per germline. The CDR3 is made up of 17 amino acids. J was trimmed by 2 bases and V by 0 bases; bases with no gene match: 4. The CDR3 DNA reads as TGCGCCAGCAGCTTGGGCAGGACTAGCGGGGCCACAGATACGCAGTATTTT. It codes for CASSLGRTSGATDTQYF. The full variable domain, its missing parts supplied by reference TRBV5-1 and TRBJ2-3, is KAGVTQTPRYLIKTRGQQVTLSCSPISGHRSVSWYQQTPGQGLQFLFEYFSETQRNKGNFPGRFSGRQFSNSRSEMNVSTLELGDSALYLCASSLGRTSGATDTQYFGPGTRLTVL.

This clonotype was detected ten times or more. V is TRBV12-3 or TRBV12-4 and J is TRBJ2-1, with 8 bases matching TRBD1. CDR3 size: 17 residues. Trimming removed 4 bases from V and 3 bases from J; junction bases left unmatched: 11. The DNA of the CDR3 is TGTGCCAGCAGTTCTCACCCAGGGACAGGAGGCTACAATGAGCAGTTCTTC. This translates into CASSSHPGTGGYNEQFF.

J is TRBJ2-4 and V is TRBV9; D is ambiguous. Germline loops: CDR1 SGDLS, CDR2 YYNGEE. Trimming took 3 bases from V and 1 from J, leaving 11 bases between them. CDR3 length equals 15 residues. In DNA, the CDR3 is TGTGCCAGCAGCGGGGCGATGGGGGCCAAAAACATTCAGTACTTC. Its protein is CASSGAMGAKNIQYF.

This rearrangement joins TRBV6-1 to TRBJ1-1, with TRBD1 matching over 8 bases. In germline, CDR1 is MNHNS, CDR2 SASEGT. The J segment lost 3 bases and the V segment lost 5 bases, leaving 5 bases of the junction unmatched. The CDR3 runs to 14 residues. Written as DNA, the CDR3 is TGTGCCAGCAGTCCCTTACAGGGGGACACTGAAGCTTTCTTT. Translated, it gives CASSPLQGDTEAFF.

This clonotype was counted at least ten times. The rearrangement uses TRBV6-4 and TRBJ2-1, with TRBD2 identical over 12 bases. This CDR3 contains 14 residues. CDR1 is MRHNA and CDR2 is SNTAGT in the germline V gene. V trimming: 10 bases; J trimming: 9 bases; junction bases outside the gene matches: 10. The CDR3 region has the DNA TGTGCCACCCGACTAGCGGGAGAGCTAGGTGAGCAGTTCTTC. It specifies CATRLAGELGEQFF.

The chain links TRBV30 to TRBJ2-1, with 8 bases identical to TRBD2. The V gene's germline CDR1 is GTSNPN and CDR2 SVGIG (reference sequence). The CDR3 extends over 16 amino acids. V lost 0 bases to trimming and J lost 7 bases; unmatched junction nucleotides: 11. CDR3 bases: TGTGCCTGGAGTGTACTGGGTCGGGAGGGCCTGAATGAGCAGTTCTTC. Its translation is CAWSVLGREGLNEQFF.

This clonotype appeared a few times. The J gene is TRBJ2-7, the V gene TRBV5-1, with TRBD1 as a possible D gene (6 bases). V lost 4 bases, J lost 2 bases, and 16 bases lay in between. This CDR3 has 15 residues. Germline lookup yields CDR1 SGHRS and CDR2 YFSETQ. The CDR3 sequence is CASSPLAGDPYEQYF. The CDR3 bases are TGCGCCAGCAGCCCGCTGGCAGGGGATCCCTACGAGCAGTACTTC.

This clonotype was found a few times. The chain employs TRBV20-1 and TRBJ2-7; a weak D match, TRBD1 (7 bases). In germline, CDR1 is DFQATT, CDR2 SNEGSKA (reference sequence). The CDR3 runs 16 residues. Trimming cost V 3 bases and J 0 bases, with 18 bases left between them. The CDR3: CSASDTRRDSSYEQYF. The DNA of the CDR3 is TGCAGTGCTAGCGATACCCGGAGGGACAGCTCCTACGAGCAGTACTTC.

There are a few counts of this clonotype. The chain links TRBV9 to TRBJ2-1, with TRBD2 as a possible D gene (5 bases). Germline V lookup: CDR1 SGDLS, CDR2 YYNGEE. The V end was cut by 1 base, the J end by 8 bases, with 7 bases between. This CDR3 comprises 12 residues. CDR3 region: CASSVLGDEQFF. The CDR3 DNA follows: TGTGCCAGCAGCGTACTGGGAGATGAGCAGTTCTTC. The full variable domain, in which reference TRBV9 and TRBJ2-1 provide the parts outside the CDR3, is DSGVTQTPKHLITATGQRVTLRCSPRSGDLSVYWYQQSLDQGLQFLIQYYNGEERAKGNILERFSAQQFPDLHSELNLSSLELGDSALYFCASSVLGDEQFFGPGTRLTVL.

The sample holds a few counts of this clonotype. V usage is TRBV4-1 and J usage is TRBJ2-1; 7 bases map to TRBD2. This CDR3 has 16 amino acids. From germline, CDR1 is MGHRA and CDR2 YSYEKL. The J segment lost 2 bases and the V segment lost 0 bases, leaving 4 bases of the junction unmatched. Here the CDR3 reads CASSQDGSGAYNEQFF. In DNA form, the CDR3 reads TGCGCCAGCAGCCAAGATGGGAGCGGGGCCTACAATGAGCAGTTCTTC.

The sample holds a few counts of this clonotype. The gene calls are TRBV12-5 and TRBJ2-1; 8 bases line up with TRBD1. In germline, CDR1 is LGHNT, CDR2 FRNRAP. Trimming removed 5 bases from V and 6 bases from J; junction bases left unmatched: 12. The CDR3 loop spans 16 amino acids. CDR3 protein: CASGQPGGPSPNEQFF. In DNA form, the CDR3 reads TGTGCTAGTGGTCAACCAGGGGGCCCGTCGCCCAATGAGCAGTTCTTC.